This T cell receptor beta chain was sequenced for a study of T cell changes during pregnancy in multiple sclerosis. Using immunoSEQ multiplex PCR, the repertoire was profiled, and TCRdb retains in-frame clones only, with some absent. This sample carries around 71,000 clones, over 85% of them seen once, and the ten largest clones take over 1%. The germline CDR1 and CDR2 sequences are SGHAT and FQDESV (reference sequence). The length of the CDR3 is 14 residues. V was cut by 2 bases and J by 5 bases, with 13 bases left in between. The rearrangement links TRBV11-1 to TRBJ2-7, with D uncertain. This receptor was taken from a female donor with multiple sclerosis, enrolled in a pregnancy study. Source: peripheral blood, taken in the third trimester of pregnancy. The CDR3 reads CASSLSRRLHEQYF. CDR3 DNA: TGTGCCAGCAGCTTAAGTAGGCGGCTCCACGAGCAGTACTTC.